This T cell receptor (beta chain) is from a study of a mutant IDH1 vaccine in newly diagnosed glioma. The study, taken as a whole, reports: Pseudoprogression appears to have had no connection to changes in top peripheral T cell clonotypes.

The ends were cut back, 7 bases at V and 1 base at J, with 15 bases in the middle. Germline assignment: CDR1 WSHSY and CDR2 SAAADI. This CDR3 is 15 amino acids long. In regard to this clone: Its antigen is not known.

The table came from immunoSEQ multiplex PCR; TCRdb's copy has only in-frame clones and leaves some out. The sample has 50,000 to 65,000 clones; roughly 80% are singletons. Time point specified: baseline, week 1 (first vaccination visit). As to treatment: pre-vaccination baseline after standard-of-care therapy. Newly diagnosed WHO grade 3 or 4 IDH1-mutant, ATRX-lost astrocytomas were identified in the donors. The sequence came from a man younger than 30 with glioma. This chain links TRBV10-2 with TRBJ2-3; tentative D call: TRBD1 (5 bases). The sequencing here drew on PBMCs, taken from a glioma patient treated with radiotherapy, temozolomide or both. CDR3 DNA: TGCGCCAGCAAGGGGTGGCCCCACCGCACAGATACGCAGTATTTT. This sequence encodes CASKGWPHRTDTQYF.